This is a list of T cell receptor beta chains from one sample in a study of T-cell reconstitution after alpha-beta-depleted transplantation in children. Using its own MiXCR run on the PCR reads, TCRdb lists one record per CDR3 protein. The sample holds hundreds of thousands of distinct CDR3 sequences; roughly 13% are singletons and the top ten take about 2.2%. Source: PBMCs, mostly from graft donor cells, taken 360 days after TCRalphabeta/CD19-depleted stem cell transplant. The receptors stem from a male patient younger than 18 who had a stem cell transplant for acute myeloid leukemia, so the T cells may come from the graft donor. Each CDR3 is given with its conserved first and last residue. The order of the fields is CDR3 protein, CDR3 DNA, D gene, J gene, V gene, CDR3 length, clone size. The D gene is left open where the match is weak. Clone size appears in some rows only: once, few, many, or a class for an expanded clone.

CSVEVTSLLKSTGELFF,TGCAGCGTTGAAGTGACTAGCCTACTTAAGTCCACCGGGGAGCTGTTTTTT,TRBD2,TRBJ2-2,TRBV29-1,17,few
CASSQDSDSSNTGELFF,TGTGCCAGCAGCCAAGATTCCGACAGTTCGAACACCGGGGAGCTGTTTTTT,NA,TRBJ2-2,TRBV4-2,17,NA
CASSSDRPRRAQYF,TGTGCCAGCAGCTCCGACCGACCCCGGCGGGCGCAGTATTTT,NA,TRBJ2-3,TRBV7-9,14,few
CASSRLSSPMPSYEQYF,TGTGCCAGCAGCCGTCTATCAAGCCCCATGCCCTCCTACGAGCAGTACTTC,NA,TRBJ2-7,TRBV6-2/TRBV6-3,17,many
CASSLAAGLAGGPHEQYF,TGTGCCAGCAGCTTAGCGGCGGGACTAGCGGGAGGGCCTCACGAGCAGTACTTC,TRBD2,TRBJ2-7,TRBV7-8,18,NA
CASRTYGGDMREQYF,TGTGCCAGCAGGACGTACGGGGGTGATATGAGGGAGCAGTACTTC,NA,TRBJ2-7,TRBV12-3/TRBV12-4,15,few
CASSILGPQETQYF,TGTGCCAGTAGTATCCTGGGACCTCAAGAGACCCAGTACTTC,NA,TRBJ2-5,TRBV19,14,NA
CASSSGGGNTGELFF,TGTGCCAGCAGCTCAGGGGGCGGGAACACCGGGGAGCTGTTTTTT,TRBD1,TRBJ2-2,TRBV3-1,15,many
CSVGGQGNTGELFF,TGCAGCGTCGGGGGACAGGGCAACACCGGGGAGCTGTTTTTT,TRBD1,TRBJ2-2,TRBV29-1,14,NA
CASSSGTTPYEQYF,TGCGCCAGCAGCTCGGGGACAACCCCCTACGAGCAGTACTTC,NA,TRBJ2-7,TRBV5-1,14,few
CASSQEGQGYSEQFF,TGCGCCAGCAGCCAAGAGGGACAGGGATATAGTGAGCAGTTCTTC,TRBD1,TRBJ2-1,TRBV4-1,15,few
CASSLERGYNEQFF,TGTGCCAGCAGTTTAGAGCGGGGCTACAATGAGCAGTTCTTC,TRBD2,TRBJ2-1,TRBV12-3/TRBV12-4,14,few
CASSYARYNEQFF,TGTGCCAGCAGTTATGCGCGGTACAATGAGCAGTTCTTC,NA,TRBJ2-1,TRBV12-3/TRBV12-4,13,few
CASSQVQLGDDEQYF,TGTGCCAGCAGCCAAGTCCAACTAGGGGACGACGAGCAGTACTTC,NA,TRBJ2-7,TRBV4-2,15,few
CASSLFDSDEQYF,TGTGCCAGCAGTTTATTTGACAGCGACGAGCAGTACTTC,NA,TRBJ2-7,TRBV12-3/TRBV12-4,13,NA
CSTGRIQETQYF,TGCAGCACGGGACGGATCCAAGAGACCCAGTACTTC,NA,TRBJ2-5,TRBV29-1,12,few
CASSLAPVNTEAFF,TGTGCCAGCAGCTTAGCGCCCGTGAACACTGAAGCTTTCTTT,NA,TRBJ1-1,TRBV7-8,14,many
CASIDRGMGPYTF,TGTGCCAGCATCGACCGGGGGATGGGCCCCTACACCTTC,NA,TRBJ1-2,TRBV6-1,13,few
CASSQLRQGGNEQFF,TGCGCCAGCAGCCAACTTAGACAGGGGGGGAATGAGCAGTTCTTC,TRBD1,TRBJ2-1,TRBV4-3,15,few
CASSLESGTNYNEQFF,TGTGCCAGCAGCTTAGAGAGCGGGACTAATTACAATGAGCAGTTCTTC,TRBD2,TRBJ2-1,TRBV7-2,16,NA
CASSEFRAYEQYF,TGTGCCAGCAGTGAATTCAGAGCCTACGAGCAGTACTTC,NA,TRBJ2-7,TRBV25-1,13,few
CASSQLANTEAFF,TGTGCCAGTAGTCAATTAGCTAACACTGAAGCTTTCTTT,NA,TRBJ1-1,TRBV19,13,NA
CSVAQGANTSPQYF,TGCAGCGTTGCACAGGGGGCGAACACTTCTCCCCAGTACTTC,TRBD1,TRBJ2-5,TRBV29-1,14,NA
CASSQDGAGTSGYNEQFF,TGCGCCAGCAGCCAAGATGGAGCCGGGACTAGCGGCTACAATGAGCAGTTCTTC,TRBD2,TRBJ2-1,TRBV4-3,18,NA
CASSVVGGGGSYNEQFF,TGTGCCAGCAGCGTAGTTGGCGGGGGGGGCTCCTACAATGAGCAGTTCTTC,TRBD2,TRBJ2-1,TRBV9,17,many
CANSGMSSYNEQFF,TGTGCCAACTCCGGGATGAGCTCCTACAATGAGCAGTTCTTC,NA,TRBJ2-1,TRBV6-1,14,NA
CASSKEGSHNSPLHF,TGTGCCAGCAGCAAGGAGGGGTCGCATAATTCACCCCTCCACTTT,NA,TRBJ1-6,TRBV7-3,15,many
CASTLYGGSTDTQYF,TGTGCCAGCACCCTTTACGGGGGGAGCACAGATACGCAGTATTTT,TRBD2,TRBJ2-3,TRBV12-3/TRBV12-4,15,few
CSVVIQGVTNTIYF,TGCAGCGTTGTGATACAGGGAGTCACCAACACCATATATTTT,NA,TRBJ1-3,TRBV29-1,14,few
CASSLSGTLEYF,TGTGCCAGCAGTTTAAGTGGGACCTTAGAGTACTTC,NA,TRBJ2-7,TRBV27,12,NA
CASSFLAGALGEQYF,TGTGCCAGCAGTTTCCTAGCGGGAGCCCTAGGGGAGCAGTACTTC,TRBD2,TRBJ2-7,TRBV27,15,NA
CAISESNGKETQYF,TGTGCCATCAGTGAGTCGAACGGGAAAGAGACCCAGTACTTC,NA,TRBJ2-5,TRBV10-3,14,many
CASSSGTGMNTEAFF,TGTGCCAGCAGCTCCGGGACAGGAATGAACACTGAAGCTTTCTTT,TRBD1,TRBJ1-1,TRBV7-8,15,few
CASSVGGKQYF,TGTGCCAGCAGTGTAGGGGGGAAGCAGTACTTC,NA,TRBJ2-7,TRBV28,11,NA
CASSLATSGSSDYEQYF,TGTGCCAGCAGCTTAGCGACTAGCGGCTCCTCGGACTACGAGCAGTACTTC,TRBD2,TRBJ2-7,TRBV7-2,17,NA
CSARDWREAGNEQFF,TGCAGTGCTAGAGATTGGCGGGAGGCGGGCAATGAGCAGTTCTTC,TRBD2,TRBJ2-1,TRBV20-1,15,many
CSARVVGGLASTDTQYF,TGCAGTGCTAGAGTTGTGGGAGGCCTCGCTAGCACAGATACGCAGTATTTT,NA,TRBJ2-3,TRBV20-1,17,NA
CSASITGLTDEQFF,TGCAGTGCTAGTATAACAGGGTTAACGGATGAGCAGTTCTTC,NA,TRBJ2-1,TRBV20-1,14,few
CASSTETGGPRRTEAFF,TGTGCCAGCAGCACAGAGACAGGGGGCCCTCGGAGGACTGAAGCTTTCTTT,TRBD1,TRBJ1-1,TRBV28,17,few
CSASRDTSGNTIYF,TGCAGTGCATCGCGGGACACCTCTGGAAACACCATATATTTT,NA,TRBJ1-3,TRBV20-1,14,NA
CSARDLGAGYNEQFF,TGCAGTGCTAGAGATTTAGGAGCGGGTTACAATGAGCAGTTCTTC,NA,TRBJ2-1,TRBV20-1,15,NA
CSASPGLADSYEQYF,TGCAGTGCATCACCGGGACTAGCTGATTCCTACGAGCAGTACTTC,TRBD2,TRBJ2-7,TRBV20-1,15,NA
CCARDGEGRSYNEQFF,TGCTGTGCTAGAGACGGGGAGGGCCGGTCCTACAATGAGCAGTTCTTC,TRBD2,TRBJ2-1,TRBV20-1,16,NA
CASSRFTGGVPNQPQHF,TGTGCCAGTAGTCGCTTTACAGGGGGCGTTCCCAATCAGCCCCAGCATTTT,TRBD1,TRBJ1-5,TRBV19,17,many
CSVVGDGRYEQYF,TGCAGCGTTGTTGGTGACGGGAGGTACGAGCAGTACTTC,TRBD2,TRBJ2-7,TRBV29-1,13,many